The clone carrying this TCR beta chain was counted at least ten times. This sample's TCRbeta library carried unique molecular identifier barcodes. Using its own MiXCR run on the PCR reads, TCRdb lists one record per CDR3 protein. The table lists approximately 430,000 distinct CDR3 sequences, about 16% of them singletons. The data derive from a study of T-cell reconstitution after alpha-beta-depleted transplantation in children. CDR3 length: 11 amino acids. V was shortened by 3 bases and J by 4 bases, with 4 bases between the two germline ends. V and J are TRBV12-3 or TRBV12-4 and TRBJ2-7; D unresolved. Material: PBMCs, mostly from graft donor cells, obtained 360 days after TCRalphabeta/CD19-depleted stem cell transplant. This TCR was sampled from a boy in the first two years of life who had a stem cell transplant for Wiskott-Aldrich syndrome, so the T cells may come from the graft donor. The CDR3 loop is CASSFGYEQYF. Written as DNA, the CDR3 is TGTGCCAGCAGTTTCGGTTACGAGCAGTACTTC.